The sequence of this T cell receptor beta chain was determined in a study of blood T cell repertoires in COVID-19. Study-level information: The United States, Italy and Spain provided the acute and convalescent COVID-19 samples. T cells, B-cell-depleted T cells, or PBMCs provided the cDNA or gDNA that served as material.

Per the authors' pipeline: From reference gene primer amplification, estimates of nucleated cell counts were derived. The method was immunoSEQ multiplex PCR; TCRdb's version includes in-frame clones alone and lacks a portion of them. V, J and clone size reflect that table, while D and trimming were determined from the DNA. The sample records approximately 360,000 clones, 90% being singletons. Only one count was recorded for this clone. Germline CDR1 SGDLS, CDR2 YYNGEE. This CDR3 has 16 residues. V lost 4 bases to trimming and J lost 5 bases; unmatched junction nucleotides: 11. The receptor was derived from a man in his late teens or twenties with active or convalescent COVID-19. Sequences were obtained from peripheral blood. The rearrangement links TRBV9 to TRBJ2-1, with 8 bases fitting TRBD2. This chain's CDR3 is CASSSHWTSTDNEQFF. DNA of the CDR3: TGTGCCAGCAGCTCCCACTGGACTAGCACAGACAATGAGCAGTTCTTC.